This T cell receptor (beta chain) was obtained from a study of regulatory T cells in long-lasting Graves disease. The TCR beta library used iRepertoire HTBI primers with Arm-PCR amplification of CDR3. TCRdb analysed the multiplex PCR reads with MiXCR anew, one entry per CDR3 protein. Here the sample spans some 440,000 distinct CDR3 sequences, about 20% being singletons. The CDR3 consists of 14 residues. Germline CDR1 is MNHEY and CDR2 is SMNVEV (reference sequence). V dropped 5 bases and J dropped 8; count of bases not matched to a gene: 8. This clonotype was counted between two and nine times. This sample's time point: persistent/refractory GD, antithyroid drugs over 5 years with positive TRAb. The TCR library used RNA extracted from PBMCs.

The sequence came from a female donor with Graves disease. Here the sequenced sample was peripheral blood mononuclear cells (PBMCs), taken when the disease was refractory, from a patient treated with antithyroid drugs. The rearrangement links TRBV27 to TRBJ2-4; 8 nucleotides line up with TRBD1. DNA for the CDR3: TGTGCCAGCAGTCCGTTAGGACAGGGTTACATTCAGTACTTC. This encodes CASSPLGQGYIQYF.